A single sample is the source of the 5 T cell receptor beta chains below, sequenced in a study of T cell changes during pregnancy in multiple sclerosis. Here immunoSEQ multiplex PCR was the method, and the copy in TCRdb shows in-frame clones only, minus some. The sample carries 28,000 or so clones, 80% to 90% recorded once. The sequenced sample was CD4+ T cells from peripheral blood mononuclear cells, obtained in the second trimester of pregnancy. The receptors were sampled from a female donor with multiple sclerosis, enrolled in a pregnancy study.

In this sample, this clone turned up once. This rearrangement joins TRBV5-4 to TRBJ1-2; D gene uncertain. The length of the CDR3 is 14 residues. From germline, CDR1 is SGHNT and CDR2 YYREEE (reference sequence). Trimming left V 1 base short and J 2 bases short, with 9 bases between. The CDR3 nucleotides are TGTGCCAGCAGCTTGAGCAGAGCGAACTATGGCTACACCTTC. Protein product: CASSLSRANYGYTF. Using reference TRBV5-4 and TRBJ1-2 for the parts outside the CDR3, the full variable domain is ETGVTQSPTHLIKTRGQQVTLRCSSQSGHNTVSWYQQALGQGPQFIFQYYREEENGRGNFPPRFSGLQFPNYSSELNVNALELDDSALYLCASSLSRANYGYTFGSGTRLTVV.

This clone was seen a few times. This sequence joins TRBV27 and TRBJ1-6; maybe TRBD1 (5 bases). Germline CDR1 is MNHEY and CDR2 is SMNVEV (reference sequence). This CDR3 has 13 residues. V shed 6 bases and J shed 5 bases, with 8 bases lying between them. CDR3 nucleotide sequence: TGTGCCAGCAGCCTCAGGGATAATTCACCCCTCCACTTT. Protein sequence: CASSLRDNSPLHF.

CDR3 sequence: CASSSTGQAQGYTF. CDR3 DNA sequence: TGTGCCAGCAGTTCAACGGGACAGGCCCAAGGCTACACCTTC. The rearrangement uses TRBV2 and TRBJ1-2, with 8 bases that match TRBD1. The CDR3 covers 14 residues. Trimming cost V 5 bases and J 8 bases; bases outside gene matches: 10. The germline CDR1 and CDR2 sequences are SNHLY and FYNNEI.

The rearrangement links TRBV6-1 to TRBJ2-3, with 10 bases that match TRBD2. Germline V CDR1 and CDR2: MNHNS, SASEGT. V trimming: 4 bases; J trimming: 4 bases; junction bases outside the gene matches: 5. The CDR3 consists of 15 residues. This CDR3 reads CASSGERGGSDTQYF. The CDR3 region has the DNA TGTGCCAGCAGTGGAGAGCGGGGGGGTTCAGATACGCAGTATTTT.

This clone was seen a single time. CDR3 in amino acids: CASSKYRGSDQAQHF. Here the CDR3 DNA reads TGTGCCAGTAGTAAATACAGGGGGTCCGATCAAGCCCAGCATTTT. The chain couples TRBV19 to TRBJ1-5, with 8 bases identical to TRBD1. CDR1 is LNHDA and CDR2 is SQIVND in the germline V gene (reference sequence). V was clipped by 4 bases and J by 11 bases; unmatched bases: 13. The CDR3 is 15 amino acids.